Shown below are 18 T cell receptor beta chains from a single sample sequenced in a study of blood T cell repertoires in COVID-19. Method: immunoSEQ multiplex PCR; TCRdb's copy keeps in-frame clones and lacks some. In the table there are around 300,000 clones, 80% to 90% of which are singletons. The sequencing sample was made of PBMCs or T cells enriched from blood (not recorded which). Source of these receptors: a woman aged 30 to 39 who had recovered from COVID-19.

This clone was detected once. V usage is TRBV5-1 and J usage is TRBJ1-6; no clear D. From germline, CDR1 is SGHRS and CDR2 YFSETQ. Trimming took 0 bases from V and 13 from J, leaving 23 bases between them. The CDR3 covers 17 residues. CDR3 amino acids: CASSLERVTSPRVPLHF. The CDR3 DNA reads TGCGCCAGCAGCTTGGAACGGGTCACCTCCCCGAGAGTCCCCCTCCACTTT. Supplemented by reference TRBV5-1 and TRBJ1-6, the full variable domain reads KAGVTQTPRYLIKTRGQQVTLSCSPISGHRSVSWYQQTPGQGLQFLFEYFSETQRNKGNFPGRFSGRQFSNSRSEMNVSTLELGDSALYLCASSLERVTSPRVPLHFGNGTRLTVT.

The count of this clone is one. The genes are TRBV7-6 and TRBJ2-1; 10 bases align to TRBD2. This CDR3 spans 15 amino acids. Germline V CDR1 and CDR2: SGHVS, FNYEAQ. V shed 0 bases, J shed 9 bases, and the junction held 5 bases outside the gene matches. CDR3 sequence: CASSLASGGPGEQFF. The CDR3 DNA reads TGTGCCAGCAGCTTAGCTAGCGGGGGGCCCGGTGAGCAGTTCTTC.

The CDR3 DNA sequence: TGCGCCAGCAGCCTCCGGGGGGGCAGGGACAATTCACCCCTCCACTTT. This encodes CASSLRGGRDNSPLHF. The V gene is TRBV5-1, the J gene TRBJ1-6, with a weak D call TRBD1 (6 bases). V was shortened by 4 bases and J by 7 bases, with 18 bases between the two germline ends. The CDR3 loop spans 16 amino acids. CDR1 and CDR2 from the germline V gene are SGHRS and YFSETQ. The entire variable domain, with the rest obtained from reference TRBV5-1 and TRBJ1-6, is as follows: KAGVTQTPRYLIKTRGQQVTLSCSPISGHRSVSWYQQTPGQGLQFLFEYFSETQRNKGNFPGRFSGRQFSNSRSEMNVSTLELGDSALYLCASSLRGGRDNSPLHFGNGTRLTVT.

The V call is TRBV19, the J call TRBJ2-2; 11 bases are a match to TRBD1. The germline V gene encodes CDR1 LNHDA and CDR2 SQIVND (reference sequence). This CDR3 contains 14 residues. V trimming: 6 bases; J trimming: 6 bases; junction bases outside the gene matches: 3. CDR3 nucleotide sequence: TGTGCCAGTAGGGGGACAGGGGGGTCCGGGGAGCTGTTTTTT. Its protein product is CASRGTGGSGELFF.

The chain combines TRBV3-1 (or the pseudogene TRBV3-2) with TRBJ1-2; TRBD1 is a possible D gene (6 bases). Germline V gives CDR1 LGHDT, CDR2 YNNKEL (reference sequence). CDR3 size: 15 residues. The germline V and J ends were trimmed by 4 bases and 6 bases, with 18 bases remaining between them. The CDR3 DNA reads TGTGCCAGCAGCCGAAGGGAGTTACAGGGACATGGCTACACCTTC. Protein product: CASSRRELQGHGYTF.

In regard to this clone: The same CDR3 is also encoded by other DNA sequences in this sample. V and J are TRBV4-1 and TRBJ1-5; the match to TRBD1 covers 7 bases. This CDR3 is built from 15 residues. V was clipped by 1 base and J by 0 bases; unmatched bases: 0. Germline CDR1 MGHRA, CDR2 YSYEKL. The CDR3 is CASSQGQGSNQPQHF. The CDR3 nucleotides read TGCGCCAGCAGCCAAGGACAGGGTAGCAATCAGCCCCAGCATTTT.

The chain uses TRBV3-1 (or the pseudogene TRBV3-2) and TRBJ1-2, with 8 bases that match TRBD1. Losses at the gene ends were 4 bases for V and 3 bases for J; bases not matched to a gene: 13. Germline V lookup: CDR1 LGHDT, CDR2 YNNKEL (reference sequence). CDR3 length equals 17 residues. Here the CDR3 DNA reads TGTGCCAGCAGCCCTTTAGGACAGGGCAAGGCGGACTATGGCTACACCTTC. Amino acids: CASSPLGQGKADYGYTF.

This clone was seen more than once but under ten times. The V gene is TRBV6-5, the J gene TRBJ2-1, with D tentatively TRBD1 (7 bases). The CDR3 totals 13 residues. Looked up from germline, CDR1 is MNHEY and CDR2 is SVGAGI. The ends were cut back, 10 bases at V and 7 bases at J, with 17 bases in the middle. This chain's CDR3 is CATLGGGLNEQFF. CDR3 nucleotide sequence: TGTGCCACCCTTGGAGGGGGCCTGAATGAGCAGTTCTTC.

This chain uses TRBV5-1 with TRBJ2-7; 13 bases align to TRBD2. The germline gives CDR1 SGHRS, CDR2 YFSETQ. V shed 5 bases and J 2 bases; nucleotides not matched to a gene: 7. This CDR3 is built from 16 residues. The CDR3 region has the DNA TGCGCCAGCAGATCCGGTGGGACTAGCGGGGCCTACGAGCAGTACTTC. Translation: CASRSGGTSGAYEQYF.

The gene calls are TRBV27 and TRBJ2-2; possibly TRBD1 for D (5 bases). Germline CDR1 is MNHEY and CDR2 is SMNVEV (reference sequence). The CDR3 runs to 15 residues. V was pared by 3 bases and J by 3 bases, with 11 bases between. CDR3 in amino acids: CASSFRKGDTGELFF. DNA of the CDR3: TGTGCCAGCAGTTTCCGAAAAGGGGACACCGGGGAGCTGTTTTTT.

The chain combines TRBV6-5 with TRBJ2-1, with D unclear. Per the germline V gene, CDR1 is MNHEY and CDR2 is SVGAGI. The V end lost 8 bases, the J end lost 7 bases, and 9 bases lay between the germline ends. This CDR3 spans 11 amino acids. CDR3 sequence reads: CASSAANEQFF. The CDR3 nucleotides are TGTGCCAGCTCCGCGGCTAATGAGCAGTTCTTC.

V gene TRBV23-1 combines with J gene TRBJ1-5; TRBD1 matches at 8 bases. TRBV23-1 is marked as an open reading frame, function uncertain. This CDR3 has 18 amino acids. V lost 4 bases and J lost 0; bases outside the gene matches: 11. CDR3 nucleotides: TGCGCCAGCAGTCCAAGGACAGGGACCTTCCTTAGCAATCAGCCCCAGCATTTT. This translates into CASSPRTGTFLSNQPQHF.

The chain combines TRBV5-1 with TRBJ1-2; D is unclear. This CDR3 has 14 amino acids. CDR1 is SGHRS and CDR2 is YFSETQ in the germline V gene. V dropped 0 bases and J dropped 6 bases, with 12 bases sitting between them. CDR3 loop: CASSLVSGGHGYTF. The CDR3 DNA is TGCGCCAGCAGCTTGGTATCGGGAGGACATGGCTACACCTTC.

The chain combines TRBV9 with TRBJ1-3; maybe TRBD1 (6 bases). V gave up 0 bases and J gave up 0 bases, with 19 bases separating them. CDR3 length: 19 residues. In germline, CDR1 is SGDLS, CDR2 YYNGEE. CDR3 coding DNA: TGTGCCAGCAGCGTAGAAGGGGGACGGGCCGGGTACTCTGGAAACACCATATATTTT. Amino acids: CASSVEGGRAGYSGNTIYF. Combining the CDR3 with reference TRBV9 and TRBJ1-3 gives the whole variable domain DSGVTQTPKHLITATGQRVTLRCSPRSGDLSVYWYQQSLDQGLQFLIQYYNGEERAKGNILERFSAQQFPDLHSELNLSSLELGDSALYFCASSVEGGRAGYSGNTIYFGEGSWLTVV.

V gene TRBV10-3 combines with J gene TRBJ1-5; 7 positions agree with TRBD1. Germline V lookup: CDR1 ENHRY, CDR2 SYGVKD. The CDR3 extends over 18 amino acids. V gave up 0 bases and J gave up 1 base; unmatched junction bases: 9. CDR3: CAISESLGIGGSNQPQHF. CDR3 nucleotide sequence: TGTGCCATCAGTGAGTCTTTAGGGATAGGGGGCAGCAATCAGCCCCAGCATTTT.

The rearrangement joins TRBV19 to TRBJ1-1; D not certain. The CDR3 has 13 amino acids. The germline CDR1 and CDR2 sequences are LNHDA and SQIVND (reference sequence). V lost 5 bases to trimming and J lost 0 bases, with 7 bases between them. This chain's CDR3 is CASSQQVNTEAFF. CDR3 nucleotide sequence: TGTGCCAGTAGTCAGCAGGTGAACACTGAAGCTTTCTTT.

In the case of this clone: Sequence at one end of the junction differs from germline and may be a read error. The chain combines TRBV5-1 with TRBJ1-1, with D unclear. This CDR3 is 13 amino acids long. The germline gives CDR1 SGHRS, CDR2 YFSETQ. CDR3 sequence: CAGSTDRNTEAFF. Here the CDR3 DNA reads TGCGCCGGCAGCACAGACCGGAACACTGAAGCTTTCTTT.

The V and J genes are TRBV9 and TRBJ1-6, with D possibly being TRBD1 (6 bases). The CDR3 covers 14 residues. Trimming removed 4 bases at V and 9 bases at J, with 14 bases between. Germline CDR1 and CDR2: SGDLS and YYNGEE. CDR3 in amino acids: CASSLRGVSSPLHF. CDR3 DNA sequence: TGTGCCAGCAGCCTCAGGGGCGTTTCTTCACCCCTCCACTTT.